The clone carrying this T cell receptor beta chain was detected many times. Its target is not known. Each ophthalmopathy patient scored at least 3 on the Clinical Activity Score and at least 4 on NOSPECS grade, with duration under 3 months. The sample is drawn from a study of T cells in Graves' hyperthyroidism and ophthalmopathy. About the study: The blood sample was taken at first diagnosis, before treatment began.

Germline V lookup: CDR1 GTSNPN, CDR2 SVGIG (reference sequence). This CDR3 has 13 residues. The V and J ends lost 0 bases and 8 bases, in that order; junction bases with no gene match: 6. Study findings and constraints: In the blood, most expanded thyroid clonotypes above 0.001 appeared as well. The model foresaw ophthalmopathy a median about 6.5 months prior to onset.

RNA transcripts were the template for amplifying TCR beta CDR3 regions. HTBI primers drove first-round RT-PCR of the TCR CDR3. TCRdb reprocessed the multiplex PCR reads with MiXCR, giving one entry per CDR3 protein. The table lists 400,000 or so distinct CDR3 sequences, over 12% of them singletons. The chain couples TRBV30 to TRBJ1-2; TRBD1 agrees at 7 bases. This TCR was recovered from a woman between 55 and 75 years old with Graves' ophthalmopathy. The sample was blood. CDR3 DNA: TGTGCCTGGAGTGTCAAGGGGGCGAACGGCTACACCTTC. It translates to CAWSVKGANGYTF.